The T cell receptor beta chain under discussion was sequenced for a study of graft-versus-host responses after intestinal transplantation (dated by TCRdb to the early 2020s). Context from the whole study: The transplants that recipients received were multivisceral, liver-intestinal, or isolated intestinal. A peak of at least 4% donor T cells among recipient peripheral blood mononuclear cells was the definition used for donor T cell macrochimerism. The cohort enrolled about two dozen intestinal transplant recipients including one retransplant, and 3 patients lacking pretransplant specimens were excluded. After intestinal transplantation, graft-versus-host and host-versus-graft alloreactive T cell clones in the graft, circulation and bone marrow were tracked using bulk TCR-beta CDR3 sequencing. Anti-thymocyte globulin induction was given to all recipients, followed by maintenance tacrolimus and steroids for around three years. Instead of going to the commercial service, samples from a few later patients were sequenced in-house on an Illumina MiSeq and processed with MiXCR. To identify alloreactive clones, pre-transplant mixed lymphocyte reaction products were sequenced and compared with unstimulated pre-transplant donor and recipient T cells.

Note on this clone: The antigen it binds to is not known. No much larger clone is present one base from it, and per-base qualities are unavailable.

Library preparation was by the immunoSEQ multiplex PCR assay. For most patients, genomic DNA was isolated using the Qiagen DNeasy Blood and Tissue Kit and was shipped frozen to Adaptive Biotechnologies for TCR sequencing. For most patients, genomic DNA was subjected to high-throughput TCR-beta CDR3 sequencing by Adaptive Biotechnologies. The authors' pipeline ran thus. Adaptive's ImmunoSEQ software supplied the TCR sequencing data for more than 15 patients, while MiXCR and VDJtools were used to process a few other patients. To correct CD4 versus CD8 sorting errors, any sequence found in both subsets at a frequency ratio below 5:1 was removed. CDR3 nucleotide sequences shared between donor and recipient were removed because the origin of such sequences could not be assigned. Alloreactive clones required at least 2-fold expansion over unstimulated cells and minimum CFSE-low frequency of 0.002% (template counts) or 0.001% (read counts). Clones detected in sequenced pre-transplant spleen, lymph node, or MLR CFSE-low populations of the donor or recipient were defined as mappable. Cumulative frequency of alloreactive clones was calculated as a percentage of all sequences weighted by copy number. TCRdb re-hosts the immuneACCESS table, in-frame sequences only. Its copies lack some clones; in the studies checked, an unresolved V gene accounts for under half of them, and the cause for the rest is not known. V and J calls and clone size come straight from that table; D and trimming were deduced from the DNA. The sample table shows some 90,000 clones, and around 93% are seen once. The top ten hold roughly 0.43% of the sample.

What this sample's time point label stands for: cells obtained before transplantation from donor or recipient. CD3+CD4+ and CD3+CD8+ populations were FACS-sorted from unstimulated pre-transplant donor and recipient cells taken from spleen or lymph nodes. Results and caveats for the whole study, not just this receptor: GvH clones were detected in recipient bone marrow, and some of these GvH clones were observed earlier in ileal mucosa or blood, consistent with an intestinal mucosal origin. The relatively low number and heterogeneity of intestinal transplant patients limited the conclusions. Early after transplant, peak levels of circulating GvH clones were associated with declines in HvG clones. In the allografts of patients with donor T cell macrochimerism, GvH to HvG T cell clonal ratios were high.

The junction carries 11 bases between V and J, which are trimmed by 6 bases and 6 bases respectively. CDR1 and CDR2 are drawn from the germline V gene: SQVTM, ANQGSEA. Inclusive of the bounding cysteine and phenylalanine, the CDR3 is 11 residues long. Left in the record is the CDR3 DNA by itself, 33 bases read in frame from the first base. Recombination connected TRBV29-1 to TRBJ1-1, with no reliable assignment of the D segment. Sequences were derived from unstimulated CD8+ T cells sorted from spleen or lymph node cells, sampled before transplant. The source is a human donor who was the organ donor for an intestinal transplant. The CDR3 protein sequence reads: CSVGGLPEAFF. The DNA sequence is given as TGCAGCGTGGGAGGGTTGCCTGAAGCTTTCTTT.